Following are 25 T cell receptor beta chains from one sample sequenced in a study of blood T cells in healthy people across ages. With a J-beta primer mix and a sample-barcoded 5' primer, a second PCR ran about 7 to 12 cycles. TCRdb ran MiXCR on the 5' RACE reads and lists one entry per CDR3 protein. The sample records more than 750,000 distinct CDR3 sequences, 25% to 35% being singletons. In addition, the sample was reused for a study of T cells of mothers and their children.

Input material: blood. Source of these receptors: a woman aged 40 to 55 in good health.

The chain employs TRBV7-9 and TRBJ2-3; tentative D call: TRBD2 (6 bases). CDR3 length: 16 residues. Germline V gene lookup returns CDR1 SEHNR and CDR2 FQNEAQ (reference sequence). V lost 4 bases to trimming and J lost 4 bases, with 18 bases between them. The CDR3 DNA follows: TGTGCCAGCAGCTCCCAATCGGGAGCCGTGGCAGATACGCAGTATTTT. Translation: CASSSQSGAVADTQYF.

CDR3 sequence reads: CASSTSGDFYYEQYF. DNA for the CDR3: TGTGCCAGCAGCACGAGCGGGGACTTTTACTACGAGCAGTACTTC. The V gene is TRBV5-5, the J gene TRBJ2-4; TRBD2 agrees at 7 bases. The J call is in doubt because the DNA end fits TRBJ2-7 better. This CDR3 has 15 amino acids. Germline-derived CDR1 and CDR2 are SGHKS and YYEKEE (reference sequence).

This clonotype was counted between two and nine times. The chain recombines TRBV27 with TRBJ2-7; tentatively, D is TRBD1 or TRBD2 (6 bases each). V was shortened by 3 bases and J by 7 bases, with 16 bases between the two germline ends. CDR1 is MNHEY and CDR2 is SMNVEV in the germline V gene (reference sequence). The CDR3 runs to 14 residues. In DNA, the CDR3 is TGTGCCAGCAGTTTTTCCGGGGGCTGTTGGGAGCAGTACTTC. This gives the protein CASSFSGGCWEQYF.

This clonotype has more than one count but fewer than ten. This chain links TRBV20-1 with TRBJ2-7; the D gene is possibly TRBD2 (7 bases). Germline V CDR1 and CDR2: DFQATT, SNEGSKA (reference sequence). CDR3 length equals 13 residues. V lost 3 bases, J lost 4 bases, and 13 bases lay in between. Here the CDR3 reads CSASQGGGYEQYF. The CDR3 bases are TGCAGTGCTAGTCAAGGGGGGGGGTACGAGCAGTACTTC.

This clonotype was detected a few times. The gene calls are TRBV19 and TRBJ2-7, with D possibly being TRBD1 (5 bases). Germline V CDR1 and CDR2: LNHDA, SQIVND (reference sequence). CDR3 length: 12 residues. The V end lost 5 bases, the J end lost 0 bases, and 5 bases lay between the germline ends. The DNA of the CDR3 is TGTGCCAGTAGTGGGGCCTCCTACGAGCAGTACTTC. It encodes CASSGASYEQYF.

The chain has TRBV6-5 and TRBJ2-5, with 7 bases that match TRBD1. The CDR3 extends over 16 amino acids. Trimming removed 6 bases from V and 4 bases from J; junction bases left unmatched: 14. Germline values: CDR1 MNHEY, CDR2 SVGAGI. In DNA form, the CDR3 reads TGTGCCAGCAGAATGGGTAACAGGGGTCGGGGAGAGACCCAGTACTTC. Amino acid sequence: CASRMGNRGRGETQYF.

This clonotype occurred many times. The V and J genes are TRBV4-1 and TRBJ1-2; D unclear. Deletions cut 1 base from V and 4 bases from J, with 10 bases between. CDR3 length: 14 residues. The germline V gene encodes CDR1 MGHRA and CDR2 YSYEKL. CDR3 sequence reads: CASSQVRVSYGYTF. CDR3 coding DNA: TGCGCCAGCAGCCAAGTTAGGGTTTCCTATGGCTACACCTTC.

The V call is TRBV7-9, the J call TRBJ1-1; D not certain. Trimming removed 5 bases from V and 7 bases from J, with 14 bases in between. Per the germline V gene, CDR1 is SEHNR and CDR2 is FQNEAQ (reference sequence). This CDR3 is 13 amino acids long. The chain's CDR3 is CASSLIWANEAFF. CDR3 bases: TGTGCCAGCAGCCTGATTTGGGCAAATGAAGCTTTCTTT.

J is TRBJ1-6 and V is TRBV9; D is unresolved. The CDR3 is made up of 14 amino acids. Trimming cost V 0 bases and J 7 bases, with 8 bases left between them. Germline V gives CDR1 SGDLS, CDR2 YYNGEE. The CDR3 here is CASSVDGQNSPLHF. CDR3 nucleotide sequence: TGTGCCAGCAGCGTAGACGGGCAGAATTCACCCCTCCACTTT.

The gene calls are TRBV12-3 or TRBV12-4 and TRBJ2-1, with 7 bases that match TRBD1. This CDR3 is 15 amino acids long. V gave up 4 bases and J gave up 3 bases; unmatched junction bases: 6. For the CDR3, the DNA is TGTGCCAGCAGTTCACCGGGACAGATCTACAATGAGCAGTTCTTC. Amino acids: CASSSPGQIYNEQFF.

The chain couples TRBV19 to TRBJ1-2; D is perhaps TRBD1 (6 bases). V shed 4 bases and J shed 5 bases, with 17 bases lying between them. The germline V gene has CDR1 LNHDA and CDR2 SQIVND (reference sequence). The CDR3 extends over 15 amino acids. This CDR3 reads CASSTLDRTTYGYTF. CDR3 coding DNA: TGTGCCAGTAGTACCCTGGACAGAACAACTTATGGCTACACCTTC.

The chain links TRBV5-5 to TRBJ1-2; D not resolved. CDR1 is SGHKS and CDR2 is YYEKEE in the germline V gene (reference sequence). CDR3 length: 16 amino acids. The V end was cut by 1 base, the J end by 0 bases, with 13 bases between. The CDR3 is CASSLTAVRANYGYTF. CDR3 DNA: TGTGCCAGCAGCTTGACGGCAGTTCGAGCTAACTATGGCTACACCTTC.

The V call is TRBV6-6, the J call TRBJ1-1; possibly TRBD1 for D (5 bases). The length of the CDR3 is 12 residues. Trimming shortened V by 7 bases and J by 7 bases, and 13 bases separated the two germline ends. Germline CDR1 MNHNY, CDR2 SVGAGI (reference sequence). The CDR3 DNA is TGTGCCAGCAACCCAGATCAGGGTGAAGCTTTCTTT. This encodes CASNPDQGEAFF.

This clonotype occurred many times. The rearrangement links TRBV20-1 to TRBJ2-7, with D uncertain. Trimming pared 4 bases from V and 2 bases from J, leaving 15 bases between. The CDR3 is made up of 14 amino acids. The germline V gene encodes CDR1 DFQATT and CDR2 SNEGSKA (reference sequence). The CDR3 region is CSATDGGRTYEQYF. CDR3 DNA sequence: TGCAGTGCTACCGACGGTGGAAGAACCTACGAGCAGTACTTC.

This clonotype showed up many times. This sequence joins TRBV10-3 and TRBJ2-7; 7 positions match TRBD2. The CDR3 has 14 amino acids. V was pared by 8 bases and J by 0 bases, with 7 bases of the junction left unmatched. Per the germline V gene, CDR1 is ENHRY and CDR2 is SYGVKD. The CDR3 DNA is TGTGCCATCGGCGGGCCTAGCGGCTCCTACGAGCAGTACTTC. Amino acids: CAIGGPSGSYEQYF.

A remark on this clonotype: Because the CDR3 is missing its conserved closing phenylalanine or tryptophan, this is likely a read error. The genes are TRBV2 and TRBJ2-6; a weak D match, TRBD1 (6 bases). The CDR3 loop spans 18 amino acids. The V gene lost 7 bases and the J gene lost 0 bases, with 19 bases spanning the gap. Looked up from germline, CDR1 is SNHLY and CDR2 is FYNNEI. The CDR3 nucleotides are TGTGCCAGCAACCTGCAGGGACAAGCGTTCTCTGGGGCCAACGTCCTGACTTGC. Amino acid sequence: CASNLQGQAFSGANVLTC.

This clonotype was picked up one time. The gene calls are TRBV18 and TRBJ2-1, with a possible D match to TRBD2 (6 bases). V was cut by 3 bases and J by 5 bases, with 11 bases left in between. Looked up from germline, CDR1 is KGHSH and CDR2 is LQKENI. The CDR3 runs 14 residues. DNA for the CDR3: TGTGCCAGCTCACCGGGGACTGCAGACAATGAGCAGTTCTTC. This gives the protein CASSPGTADNEQFF.

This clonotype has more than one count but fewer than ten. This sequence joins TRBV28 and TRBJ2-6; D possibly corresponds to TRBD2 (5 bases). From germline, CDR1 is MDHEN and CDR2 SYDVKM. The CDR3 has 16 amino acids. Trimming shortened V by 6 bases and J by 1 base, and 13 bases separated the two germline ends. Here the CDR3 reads CASRSPRDSGANVLTF. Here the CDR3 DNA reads TGTGCCAGCAGATCCCCGAGGGATTCTGGGGCCAACGTCCTGACTTTC. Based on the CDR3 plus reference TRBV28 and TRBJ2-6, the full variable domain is DVKVTQSSRYLVKRTGEKVFLECVQDMDHENMFWYRQDPGLGLRLIYFSYDVKMKEKGDIPEGYSVSREKKERFSLILESASTNQTSMYLCASRSPRDSGANVLTFGAGSRLTVL.

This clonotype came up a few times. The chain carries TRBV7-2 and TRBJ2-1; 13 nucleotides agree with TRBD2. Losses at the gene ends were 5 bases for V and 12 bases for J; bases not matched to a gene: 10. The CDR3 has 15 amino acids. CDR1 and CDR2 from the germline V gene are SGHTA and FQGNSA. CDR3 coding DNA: TGTGCCAGCAGCATACAGGGACTAGCGGGATCCAGGCAGTTCTTC. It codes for CASSIQGLAGSRQFF.

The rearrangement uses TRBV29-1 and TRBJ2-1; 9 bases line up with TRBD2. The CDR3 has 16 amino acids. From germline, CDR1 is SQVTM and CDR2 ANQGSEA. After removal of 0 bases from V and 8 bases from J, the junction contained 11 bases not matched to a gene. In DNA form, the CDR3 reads TGCAGCGTTGAAGATGGGCTAGCGGGGATGGGCCATGAGCAGTTCTTC. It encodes CSVEDGLAGMGHEQFF.

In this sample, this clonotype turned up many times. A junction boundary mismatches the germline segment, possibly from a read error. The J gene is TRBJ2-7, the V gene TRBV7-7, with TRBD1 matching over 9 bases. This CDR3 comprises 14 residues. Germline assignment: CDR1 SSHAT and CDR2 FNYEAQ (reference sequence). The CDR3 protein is CASSAGTGLDEQYF. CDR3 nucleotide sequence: TGTGCTAGCAGCGCCGGGACAGGGCTAGACGAGCAGTACTTC.

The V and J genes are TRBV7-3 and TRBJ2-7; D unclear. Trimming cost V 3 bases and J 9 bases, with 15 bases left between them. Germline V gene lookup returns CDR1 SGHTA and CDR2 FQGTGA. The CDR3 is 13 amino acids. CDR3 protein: CASSLGPSAPQYF. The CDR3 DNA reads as TGTGCCAGCAGCTTGGGCCCTTCGGCCCCGCAGTACTTC.

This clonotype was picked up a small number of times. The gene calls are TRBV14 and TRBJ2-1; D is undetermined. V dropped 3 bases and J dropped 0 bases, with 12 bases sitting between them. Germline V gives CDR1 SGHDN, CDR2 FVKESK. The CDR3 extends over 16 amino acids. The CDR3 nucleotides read TGTGCCAGCAGCCATACTCGGTGGAGCTCCTACAATGAGCAGTTCTTC. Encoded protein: CASSHTRWSSYNEQFF.

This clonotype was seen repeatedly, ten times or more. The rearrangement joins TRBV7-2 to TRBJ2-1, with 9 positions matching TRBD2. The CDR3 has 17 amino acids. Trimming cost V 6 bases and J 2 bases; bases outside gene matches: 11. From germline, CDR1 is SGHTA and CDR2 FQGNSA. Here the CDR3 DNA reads TGTGCCAGCAGGACCGGGTGGGTAGCGGGGGCCTACAATGAGCAGTTCTTC. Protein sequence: CASRTGWVAGAYNEQFF.

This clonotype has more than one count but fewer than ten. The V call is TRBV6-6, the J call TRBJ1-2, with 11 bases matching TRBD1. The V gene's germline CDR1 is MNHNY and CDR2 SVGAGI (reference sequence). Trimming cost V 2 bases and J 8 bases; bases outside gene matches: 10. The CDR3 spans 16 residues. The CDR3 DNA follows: TGTGCCAGCAGTTACGAGGGGTCCGGGACAGGGGGAGGCTACACCTTC. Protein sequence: CASSYEGSGTGGGYTF.